This T cell receptor beta chain was sequenced during a study of beta chain features in type 1 diabetes. In the study overall: Comparable age, gender and cell yields were observed in patients relative to healthy donors. Study observations and caveats: Among type 1 diabetes patients, VDJ junctions had fewer insertions and more deletions. TCRB CDR3s from Type 1 diabetes patients were moderately but significantly shorter in all four CD4+ subsets.

Per the germline V gene, CDR1 is DFQATT and CDR2 is SNEGSKA (reference sequence). V was clipped by 3 bases and J by 0 bases, with 1 base between them. This CDR3 has 11 amino acids. Reverse transcription of all isolated RNA meant that expressed TCRB transcripts were sequenced. Clones were sequenced by immunoSEQ multiplex PCR, and TCRdb holds only the in-frame ones, with some missing. Counted here are 450,000 or so clones, roughly 10% occurring once; the ten biggest clones make up 0.045% to 0.06%. CD4+ naive, central memory, regulatory and stem cell-like memory cells were sorted via CD45RO/CCR7/CD25/CD127/CD95/CD27. A word on this clone: The antigen is unknown. The sample carries other DNA sequences with the same CDR3.

The sequence came from a woman aged 18 to 35 in good health. The rearrangement uses TRBV20-1 and TRBJ2-3, with D unresolved. The sample consisted of naive CD4+ T cells from blood. The CDR3 bases are TGCAGTGCTAGGAGCACAGATACGCAGTATTTT. Protein: CSARSTDTQYF.